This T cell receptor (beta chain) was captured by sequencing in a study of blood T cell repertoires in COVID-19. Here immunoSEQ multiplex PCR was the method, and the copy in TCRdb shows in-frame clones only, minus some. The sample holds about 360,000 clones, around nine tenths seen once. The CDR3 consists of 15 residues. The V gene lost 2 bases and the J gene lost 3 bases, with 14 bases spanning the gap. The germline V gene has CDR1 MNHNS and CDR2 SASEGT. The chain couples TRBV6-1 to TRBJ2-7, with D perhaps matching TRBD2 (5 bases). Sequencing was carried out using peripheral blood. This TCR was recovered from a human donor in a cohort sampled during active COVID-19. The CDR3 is CASSERSGSNYEQYF. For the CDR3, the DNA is TGTGCCAGCAGTGAACGAAGCGGCAGTAACTACGAGCAGTACTTC.